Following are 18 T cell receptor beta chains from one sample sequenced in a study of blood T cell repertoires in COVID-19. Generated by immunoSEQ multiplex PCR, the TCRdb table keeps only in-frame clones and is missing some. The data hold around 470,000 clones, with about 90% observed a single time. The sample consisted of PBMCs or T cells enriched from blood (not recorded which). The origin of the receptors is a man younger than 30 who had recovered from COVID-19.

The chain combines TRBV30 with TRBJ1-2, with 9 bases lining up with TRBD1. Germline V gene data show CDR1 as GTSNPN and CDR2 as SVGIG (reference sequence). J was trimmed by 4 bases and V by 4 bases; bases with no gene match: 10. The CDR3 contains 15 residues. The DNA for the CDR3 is TGTGCCTGGAAGAAGGGACAGGGAAGTATCTATGGCTACACCTTC. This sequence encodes CAWKKGQGSIYGYTF.

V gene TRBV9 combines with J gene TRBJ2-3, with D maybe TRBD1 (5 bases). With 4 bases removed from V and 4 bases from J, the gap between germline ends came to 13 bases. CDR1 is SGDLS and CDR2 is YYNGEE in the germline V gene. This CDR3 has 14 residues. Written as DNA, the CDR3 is TGTGCCAGCAGCATGGTCGGACAAGCAGATACGCAGTATTTT. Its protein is CASSMVGQADTQYF.

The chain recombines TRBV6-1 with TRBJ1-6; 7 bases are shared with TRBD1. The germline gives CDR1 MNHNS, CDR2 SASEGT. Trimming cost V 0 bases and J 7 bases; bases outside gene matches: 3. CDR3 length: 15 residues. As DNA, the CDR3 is TGTGCCAGCAGTGAAGCGGACAGGAAAAATTCACCCCTCCACTTT. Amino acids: CASSEADRKNSPLHF.

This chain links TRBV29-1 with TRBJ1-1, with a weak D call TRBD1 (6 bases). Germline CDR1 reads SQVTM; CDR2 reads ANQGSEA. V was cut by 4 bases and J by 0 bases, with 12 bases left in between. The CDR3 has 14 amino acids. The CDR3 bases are TGCAGCGTTGGAGGGGGAGGGGTGAACACTGAAGCTTTCTTT. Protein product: CSVGGGGVNTEAFF.

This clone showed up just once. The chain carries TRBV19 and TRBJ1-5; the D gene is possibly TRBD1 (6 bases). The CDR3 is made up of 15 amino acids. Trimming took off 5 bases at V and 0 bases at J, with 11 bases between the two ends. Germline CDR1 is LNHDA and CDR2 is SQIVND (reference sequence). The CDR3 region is CASSAYRDSNQPQHF. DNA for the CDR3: TGTGCCAGTAGTGCCTACAGGGATAGCAATCAGCCCCAGCATTTT.

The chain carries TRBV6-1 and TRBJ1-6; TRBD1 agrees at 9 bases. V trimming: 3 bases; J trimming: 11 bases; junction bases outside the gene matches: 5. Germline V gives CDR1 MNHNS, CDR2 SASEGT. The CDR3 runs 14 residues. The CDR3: CASSDYRGPAPLHF. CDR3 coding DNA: TGTGCCAGCAGTGATTACAGGGGGCCGGCACCCCTCCACTTT.

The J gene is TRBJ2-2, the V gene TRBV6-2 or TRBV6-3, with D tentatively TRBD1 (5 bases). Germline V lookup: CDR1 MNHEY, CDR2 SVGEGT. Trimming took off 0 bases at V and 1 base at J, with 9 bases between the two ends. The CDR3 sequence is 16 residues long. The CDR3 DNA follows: TGTGCCAGCAGTTACTCGATCAGGGTGAACACCGGGGAGCTGTTTTTT. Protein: CASSYSIRVNTGELFF.

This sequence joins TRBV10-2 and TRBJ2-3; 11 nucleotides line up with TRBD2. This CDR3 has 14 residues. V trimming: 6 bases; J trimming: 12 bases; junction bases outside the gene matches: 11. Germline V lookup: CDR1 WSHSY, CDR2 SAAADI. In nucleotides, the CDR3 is TGCGCCAGCAGAGCCCCCGGGACTAGCGGCCGCCAGTATTTT. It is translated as CASRAPGTSGRQYF.

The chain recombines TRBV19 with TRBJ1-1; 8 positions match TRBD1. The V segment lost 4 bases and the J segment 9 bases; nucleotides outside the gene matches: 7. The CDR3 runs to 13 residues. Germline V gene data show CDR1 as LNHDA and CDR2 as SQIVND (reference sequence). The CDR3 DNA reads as TGTGCCAGTAGTACGACAGGGGTCGAGAAAGCTTTCTTT. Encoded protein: CASSTTGVEKAFF.

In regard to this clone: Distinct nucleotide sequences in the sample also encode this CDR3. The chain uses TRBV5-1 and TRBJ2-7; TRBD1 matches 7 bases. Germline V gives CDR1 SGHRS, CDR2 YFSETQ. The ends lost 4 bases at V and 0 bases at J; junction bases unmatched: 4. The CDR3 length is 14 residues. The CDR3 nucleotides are TGCGCCAGCAGCCTGGGACAGAGCTCCTACGAGCAGTACTTC. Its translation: CASSLGQSSYEQYF.

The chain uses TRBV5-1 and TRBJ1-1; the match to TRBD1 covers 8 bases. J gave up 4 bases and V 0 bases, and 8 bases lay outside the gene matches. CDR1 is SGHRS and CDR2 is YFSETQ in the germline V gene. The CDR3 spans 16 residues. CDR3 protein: CASSLAGAGGRTEAFF. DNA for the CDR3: TGCGCCAGCAGCTTGGCGGGGGCAGGGGGCCGCACTGAAGCTTTCTTT.

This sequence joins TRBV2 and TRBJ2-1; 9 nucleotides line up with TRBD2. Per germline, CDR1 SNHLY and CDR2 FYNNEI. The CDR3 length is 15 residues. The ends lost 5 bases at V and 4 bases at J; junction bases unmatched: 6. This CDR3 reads CASSSSGRNYNEQFF. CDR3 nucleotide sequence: TGTGCCAGCAGTTCCAGCGGGAGGAATTACAATGAGCAGTTCTTC. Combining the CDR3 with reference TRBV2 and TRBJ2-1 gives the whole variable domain EPEVTQTPSHQVTQMGQEVILRCVPISNHLYFYWYRQILGQKVEFLVSFYNNEISEKSEIFDDQFSVERPDGSNFTLKIRSTKLEDSAMYFCASSSSGRNYNEQFFGPGTRLTVL.

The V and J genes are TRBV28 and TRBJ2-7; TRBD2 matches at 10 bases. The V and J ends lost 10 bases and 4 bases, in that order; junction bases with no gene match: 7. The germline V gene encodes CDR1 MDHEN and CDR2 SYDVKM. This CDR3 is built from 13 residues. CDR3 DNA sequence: TGTGCCATCTCGGGACTAGCGTCGTACGAGCAGTACTTC. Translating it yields CAISGLASYEQYF.

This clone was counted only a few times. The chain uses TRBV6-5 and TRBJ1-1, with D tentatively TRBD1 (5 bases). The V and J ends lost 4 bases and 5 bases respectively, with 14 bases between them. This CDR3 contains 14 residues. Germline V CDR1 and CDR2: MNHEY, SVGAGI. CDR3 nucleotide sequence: TGTGCCAGCAGTTCACGCGCCGGGGGAACTGAAGCTTTCTTT. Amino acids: CASSSRAGGTEAFF.

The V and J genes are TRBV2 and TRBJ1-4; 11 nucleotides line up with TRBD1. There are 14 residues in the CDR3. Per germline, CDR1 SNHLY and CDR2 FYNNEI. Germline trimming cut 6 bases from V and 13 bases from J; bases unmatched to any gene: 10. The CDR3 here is CASSAGGQGAGLFF. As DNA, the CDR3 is TGTGCCAGCAGCGCTGGAGGACAGGGGGCCGGACTGTTTTTT.

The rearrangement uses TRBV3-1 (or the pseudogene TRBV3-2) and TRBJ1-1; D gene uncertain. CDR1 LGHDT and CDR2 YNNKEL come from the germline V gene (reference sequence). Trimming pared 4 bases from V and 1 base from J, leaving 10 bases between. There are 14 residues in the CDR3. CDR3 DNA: TGTGCCAGCAGCCCCCAGTCAGGGAACACTGAAGCTTTCTTT. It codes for CASSPQSGNTEAFF.

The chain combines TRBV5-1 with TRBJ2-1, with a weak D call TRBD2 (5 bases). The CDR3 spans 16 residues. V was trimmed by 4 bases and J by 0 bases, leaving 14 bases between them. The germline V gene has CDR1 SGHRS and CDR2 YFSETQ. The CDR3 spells CASSQATGSSYNEQFF. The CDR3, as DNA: TGCGCCAGCAGCCAGGCGACTGGGAGCTCCTACAATGAGCAGTTCTTC.

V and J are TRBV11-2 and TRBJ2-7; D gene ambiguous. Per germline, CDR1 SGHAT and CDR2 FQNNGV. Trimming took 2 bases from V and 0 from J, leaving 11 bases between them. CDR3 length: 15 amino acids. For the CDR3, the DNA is TGTGCCAGCAGCTTACGAAGCATCTCCTCCTACGAGCAGTACTTC. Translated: CASSLRSISSYEQYF.